The entry below describes one T cell receptor (beta chain). Its antigen is not known. These data originate in a study of monozygotic twins with inflammatory bowel disease. Findings of the study overall: T cell subtypes were not distinguishable in this analysis. IBD patients share fewer clonotypes with other people than healthy twins do, especially with disease activity. Repertoires of patients may have been made more variable by differing immunosuppressive treatments.

This CDR3 spans 15 amino acids. Germline CDR1 is SGHTA and CDR2 is FQGNSA. One entry per CDR3 protein, without DNA, is what TCRdb gives after re-calling the 5' RACE reads. The sample data list about 450,000 distinct CDR3 sequences. Per donor, approximately 2.5 ml of blood was collected and frozen. The sequence came from a human donor with ulcerative colitis or Crohn's disease, or a healthy co-twin of an affected twin (not recorded which). Sequencing was carried out using blood. The chain links TRBV7-2 to TRBJ1-2; TCRdb reports TRBD1, a call that lacks DNA to check it against. CDR3 protein: CASSARQGAGYGYTF.